The clone carrying this T cell receptor (beta chain) was detected many times. What it binds is unknown. Making use of molecular barcodes, quantitative 5'-RACE generated TCR beta libraries. TCRdb fed the 5' RACE reads into MiXCR, producing one record per CDR3 protein. The sample has about 500,000 distinct CDR3 sequences, approximately 5% seen once. This record belongs to a study of CD8 T cells in ankylosing spondylitis. The CDR3 spans 15 residues. V gave up 3 bases and J gave up 4 bases; unmatched junction bases: 8. The germline CDR1 and CDR2 sequences are SGHTA and FQGNSA. General observations from the study: Seemingly characteristic of ankylosing spondylitis blood was a TCR beta motif consisting of under ten highly homologous variants. Disease-linked clones were found to be CD8+ and relatively rare in peripheral blood. The study looked at matched synovial fluid samples from ankylosing spondylitis patients. Disease-linked clones were reported to be significantly enriched there.

The clonotype originates from a male donor with ankylosing spondylitis. The specimen was blood, either unsorted or a sorted T cell fraction (not recorded which). The chain has TRBV7-2 and TRBJ1-2; TRBD1 aligns across 7 bases. This CDR3 is CASSLIRQGGYGYTF. The CDR3 DNA sequence: TGTGCCAGCAGCTTGATACGACAGGGAGGCTATGGCTACACCTTC.